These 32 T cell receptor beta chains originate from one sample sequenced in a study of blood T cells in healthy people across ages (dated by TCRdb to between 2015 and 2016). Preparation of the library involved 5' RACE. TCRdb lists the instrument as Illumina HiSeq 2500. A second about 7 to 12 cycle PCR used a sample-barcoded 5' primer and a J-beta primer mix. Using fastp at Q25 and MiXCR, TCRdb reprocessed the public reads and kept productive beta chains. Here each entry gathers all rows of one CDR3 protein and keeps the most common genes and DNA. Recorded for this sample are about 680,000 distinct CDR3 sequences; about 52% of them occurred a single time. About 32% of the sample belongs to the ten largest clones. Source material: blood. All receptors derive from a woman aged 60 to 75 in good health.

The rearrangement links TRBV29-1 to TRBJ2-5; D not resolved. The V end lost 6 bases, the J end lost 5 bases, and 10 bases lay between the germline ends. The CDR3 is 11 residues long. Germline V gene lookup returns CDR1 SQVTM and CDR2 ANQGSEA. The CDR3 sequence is CSVWGGETQYF. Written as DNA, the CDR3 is TGCAGCGTATGGGGTGGGGAGACCCAGTACTTC.

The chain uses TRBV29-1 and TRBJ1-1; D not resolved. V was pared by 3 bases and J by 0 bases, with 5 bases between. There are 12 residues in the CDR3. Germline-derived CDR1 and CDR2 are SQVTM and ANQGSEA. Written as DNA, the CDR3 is TGCAGCGTTGAGACGGTGAACACTGAAGCTTTCTTT. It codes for CSVETVNTEAFF.

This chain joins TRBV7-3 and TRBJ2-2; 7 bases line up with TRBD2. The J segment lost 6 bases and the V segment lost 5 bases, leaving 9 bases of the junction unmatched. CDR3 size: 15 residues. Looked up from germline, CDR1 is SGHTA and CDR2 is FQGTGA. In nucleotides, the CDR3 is TGTGCCAGCAGCCCCCAGACTAGCTTGCCCGGGGAGCTGTTTTTT. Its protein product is CASSPQTSLPGELFF.

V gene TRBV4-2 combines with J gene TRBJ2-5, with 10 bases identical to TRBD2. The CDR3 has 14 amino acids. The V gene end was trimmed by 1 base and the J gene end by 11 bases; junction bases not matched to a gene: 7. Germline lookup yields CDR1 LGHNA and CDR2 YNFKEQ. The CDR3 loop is CASSQGSSGREQYF. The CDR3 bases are TGTGCCAGCAGCCAAGGGTCGAGCGGGAGGGAGCAGTACTTC.

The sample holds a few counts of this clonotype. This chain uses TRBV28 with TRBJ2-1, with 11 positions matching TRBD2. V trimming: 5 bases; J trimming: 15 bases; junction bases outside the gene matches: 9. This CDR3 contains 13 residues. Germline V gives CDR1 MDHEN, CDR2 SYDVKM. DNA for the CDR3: TGTGCCAGCAGTCCTACTAGCGGGAGTTTCGCGTTCTTC. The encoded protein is CASSPTSGSFAFF.

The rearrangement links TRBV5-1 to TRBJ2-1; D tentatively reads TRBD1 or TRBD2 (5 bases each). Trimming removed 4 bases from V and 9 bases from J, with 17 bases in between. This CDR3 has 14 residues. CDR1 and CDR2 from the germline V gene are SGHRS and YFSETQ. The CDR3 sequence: CASSPGRGPAEQFF. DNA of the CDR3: TGCGCCAGCAGCCCAGGGAGAGGTCCAGCTGAGCAGTTCTTC. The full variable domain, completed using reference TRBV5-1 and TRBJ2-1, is KAGVTQTPRYLIKTRGQQVTLSCSPISGHRSVSWYQQTPGQGLQFLFEYFSETQRNKGNFPGRFSGRQFSNSRSEMNVSTLELGDSALYLCASSPGRGPAEQFFGPGTRLTVL.

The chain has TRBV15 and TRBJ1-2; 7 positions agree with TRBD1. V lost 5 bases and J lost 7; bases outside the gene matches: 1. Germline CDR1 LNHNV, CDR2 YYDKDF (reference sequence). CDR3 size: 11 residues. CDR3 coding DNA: TGTGCCACCAGCCGGACAGGTGGCTACACCTTC. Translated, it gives CATSRTGGYTF.

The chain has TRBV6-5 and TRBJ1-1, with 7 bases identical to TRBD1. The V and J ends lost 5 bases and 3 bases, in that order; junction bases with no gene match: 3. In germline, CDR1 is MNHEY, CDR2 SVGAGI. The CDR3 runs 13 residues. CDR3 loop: CASSATGDTEAFF. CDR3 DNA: TGTGCCAGCAGTGCCACAGGGGACACTGAAGCTTTCTTT.

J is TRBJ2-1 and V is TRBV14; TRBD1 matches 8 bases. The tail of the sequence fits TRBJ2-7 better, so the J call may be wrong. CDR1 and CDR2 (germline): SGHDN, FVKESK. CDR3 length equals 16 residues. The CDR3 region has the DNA TGTGCCAGCAGCCAAGGCTTAAGCAGGGGGCTAAACGAGCAGTACTTC. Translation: CASSQGLSRGLNEQYF.

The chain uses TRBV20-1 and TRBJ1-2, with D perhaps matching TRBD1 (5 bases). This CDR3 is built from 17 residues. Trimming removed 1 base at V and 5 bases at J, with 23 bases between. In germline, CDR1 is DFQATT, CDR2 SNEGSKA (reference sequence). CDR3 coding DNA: TGCAGTGCTAGAGGTGGGGGGGAACACCCCCATCCTTATGGCTACACCTTC. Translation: CSARGGGEHPHPYGYTF.

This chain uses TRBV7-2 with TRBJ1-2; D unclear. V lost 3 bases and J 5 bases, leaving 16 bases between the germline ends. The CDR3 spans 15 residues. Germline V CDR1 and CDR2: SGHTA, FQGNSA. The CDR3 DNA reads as TGTACCAGCAGCTTGCGGACGCAAAGGGCTTATGGCTACACCTTC. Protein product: CTSSLRTQRAYGYTF.

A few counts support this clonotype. CDR3 in amino acids: CASSRTPSYEQYF. The CDR3 bases are TGTGCCAGCAGCCGGACGCCGTCCTACGAGCAGTACTTC. V is TRBV6-2 or TRBV6-3 and J is TRBJ2-7; D gene unclear. Trimming removed 6 bases from V and 1 base from J, with 10 bases in between. Germline loops: CDR1 MNHEY, CDR2 SVGEGT. The CDR3 spans 13 residues.

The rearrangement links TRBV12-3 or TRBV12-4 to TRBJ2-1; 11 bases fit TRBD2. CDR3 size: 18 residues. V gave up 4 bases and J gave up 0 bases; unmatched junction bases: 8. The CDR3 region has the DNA TGTGCCAGCAGTTCGGTAGCGGGAGGGACCCCCTCCTACAATGAGCAGTTCTTC. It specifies CASSSVAGGTPSYNEQFF.

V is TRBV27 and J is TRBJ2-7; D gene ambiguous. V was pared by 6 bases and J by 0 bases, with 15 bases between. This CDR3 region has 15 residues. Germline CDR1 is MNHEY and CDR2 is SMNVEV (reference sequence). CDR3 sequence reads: CASSWTTVSSYEQYF. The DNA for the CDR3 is TGTGCCAGCAGCTGGACGACCGTGAGCTCCTACGAGCAGTACTTC.

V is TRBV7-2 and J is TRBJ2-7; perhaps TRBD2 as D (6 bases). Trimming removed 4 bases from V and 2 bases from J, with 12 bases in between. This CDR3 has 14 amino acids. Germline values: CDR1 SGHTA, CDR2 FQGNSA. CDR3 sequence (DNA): TGTGCCAGCAGCTCCGGGACTCAGCCCTACGAGCAGTACTTC. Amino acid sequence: CASSSGTQPYEQYF.

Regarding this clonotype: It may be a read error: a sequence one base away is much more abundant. The CDR3 sequence: CASSRDNRQQYF. The CDR3 DNA reads TGTGCCAGCAGCCGAGACAACAGACAGCAGTACTTC. The V and J genes are TRBV27 and TRBJ2-5, with D possibly being TRBD1 (5 bases). Germline V gene sequence: CDR1 MNHEY, CDR2 SMNVEV (reference sequence). V lost 6 bases to trimming and J lost 11 bases, with 16 bases between them. The CDR3 consists of 12 residues.

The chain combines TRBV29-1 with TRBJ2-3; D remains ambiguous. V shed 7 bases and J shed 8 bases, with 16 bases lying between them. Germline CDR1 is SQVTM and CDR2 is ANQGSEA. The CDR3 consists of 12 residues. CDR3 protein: CSGRHSEGTQYF. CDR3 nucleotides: TGCAGCGGGAGACACTCCGAAGGTACGCAGTATTTT.

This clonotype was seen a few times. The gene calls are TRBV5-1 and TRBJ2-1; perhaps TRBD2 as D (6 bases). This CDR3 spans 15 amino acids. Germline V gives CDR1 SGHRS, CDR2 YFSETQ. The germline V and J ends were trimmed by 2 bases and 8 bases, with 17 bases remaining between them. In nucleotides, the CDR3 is TGCGCCAGCAGCTTACCTAGGGACTCCGGGCATGAGCAGTTCTTC. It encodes CASSLPRDSGHEQFF.

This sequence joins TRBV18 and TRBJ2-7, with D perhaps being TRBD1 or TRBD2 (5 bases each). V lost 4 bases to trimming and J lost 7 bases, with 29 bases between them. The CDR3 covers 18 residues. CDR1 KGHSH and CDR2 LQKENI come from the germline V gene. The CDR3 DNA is TGTGCCAGCTCACGTGAACTACAGGCCTCGGGGTACTACAATGAGCAGTACTTC. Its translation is CASSRELQASGYYNEQYF.

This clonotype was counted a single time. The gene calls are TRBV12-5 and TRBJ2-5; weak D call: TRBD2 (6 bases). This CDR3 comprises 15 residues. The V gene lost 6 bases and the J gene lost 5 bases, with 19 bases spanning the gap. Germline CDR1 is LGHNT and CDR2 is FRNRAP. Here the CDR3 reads CASGFGGLEGETQYF. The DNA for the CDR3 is TGTGCTAGTGGGTTCGGAGGGTTGGAGGGGGAGACCCAGTACTTC. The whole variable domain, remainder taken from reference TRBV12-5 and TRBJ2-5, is DARVTQTPRHKVTEMGQEVTMRCQPILGHNTVFWYRQTMMQGLELLAYFRNRAPLDDSGMPKDRFSAEMPDATLATLKIQPSEPRDSAVYFCASGFGGLEGETQYFGPGTRLLVL.

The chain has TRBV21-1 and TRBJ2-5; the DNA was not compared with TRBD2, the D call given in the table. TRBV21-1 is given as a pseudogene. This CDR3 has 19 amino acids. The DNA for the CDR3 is TGTGCCAGCAGCACAAGGGTGGAGAGTCCGGGGACGAAGGAAGAGACCCAGTACTTC. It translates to CASSTRVESPGTKEETQYF.

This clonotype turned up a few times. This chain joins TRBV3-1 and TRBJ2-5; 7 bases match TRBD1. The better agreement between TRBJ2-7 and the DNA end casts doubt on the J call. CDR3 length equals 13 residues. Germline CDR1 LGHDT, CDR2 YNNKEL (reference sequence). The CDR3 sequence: CASSWTGSNEQYF. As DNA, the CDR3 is TGTGCCAGCAGCTGGACAGGTAGCAACGAGCAGTACTTC.

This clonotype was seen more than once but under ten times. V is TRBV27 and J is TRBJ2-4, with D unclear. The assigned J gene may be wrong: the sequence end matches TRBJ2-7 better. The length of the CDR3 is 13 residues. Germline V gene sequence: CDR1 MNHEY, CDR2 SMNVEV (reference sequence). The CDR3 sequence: CASRVPGRHEQYF. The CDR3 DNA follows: TGTGCCAGCCGCGTACCTGGAAGGCACGAGCAGTACTTC.

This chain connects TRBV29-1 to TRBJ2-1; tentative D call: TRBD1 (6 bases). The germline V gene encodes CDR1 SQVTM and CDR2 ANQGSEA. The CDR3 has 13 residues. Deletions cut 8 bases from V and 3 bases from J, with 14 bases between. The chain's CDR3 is CSSSGQNYNEQFF. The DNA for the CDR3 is TGCAGCTCCTCGGGACAAAACTACAATGAGCAGTTCTTC.

As DNA, the CDR3 is TGTGCCAGCAGCTTGCCCGGGAGCCGACGGAGCAATGAGCAGTTCTTC. This codes for CASSLPGSRRSNEQFF. V usage is TRBV7-8 and J usage is TRBJ2-1, with D possibly being TRBD2 (6 bases). CDR1 is SGHVS, CDR2 FQNEAQ, per germline. This CDR3 is built from 16 residues. V was clipped by 3 bases and J by 6 bases, with 18 bases between them.

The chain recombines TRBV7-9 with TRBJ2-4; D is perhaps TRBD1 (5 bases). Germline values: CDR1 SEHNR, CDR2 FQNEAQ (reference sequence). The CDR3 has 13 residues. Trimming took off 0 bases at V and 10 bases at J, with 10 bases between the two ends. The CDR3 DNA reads TGTGCCAGCAGCTTAGCTCTAGGGGCGATTCAGTACTTC. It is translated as CASSLALGAIQYF. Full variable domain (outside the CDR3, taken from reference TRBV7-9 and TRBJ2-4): DTGVSQNPRHKITKRGQNVTFRCDPISEHNRLYWYRQTLGQGPEFLTYFQNEAQLEKSRLLSDRFSAERPKGSFSTLEIQRTEQGDSAMYLCASSLALGAIQYFGAGTRLSVL.

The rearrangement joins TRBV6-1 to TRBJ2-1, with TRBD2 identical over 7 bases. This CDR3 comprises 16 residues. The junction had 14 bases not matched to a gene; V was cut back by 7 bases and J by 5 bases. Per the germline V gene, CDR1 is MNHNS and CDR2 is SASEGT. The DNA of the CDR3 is TGTGCCAGCAAGGGGATGAGGGCGGGAGCGCACAATGAGCAGTTCTTC. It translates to CASKGMRAGAHNEQFF.

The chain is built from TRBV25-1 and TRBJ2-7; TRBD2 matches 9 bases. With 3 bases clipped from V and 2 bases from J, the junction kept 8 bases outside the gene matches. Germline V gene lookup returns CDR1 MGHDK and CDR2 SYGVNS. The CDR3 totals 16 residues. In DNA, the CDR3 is TGTGCCAGCAGTGACCCTGGCGGCGGGGGGGCCTACGAGCAGTACTTC. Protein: CASSDPGGGGAYEQYF.

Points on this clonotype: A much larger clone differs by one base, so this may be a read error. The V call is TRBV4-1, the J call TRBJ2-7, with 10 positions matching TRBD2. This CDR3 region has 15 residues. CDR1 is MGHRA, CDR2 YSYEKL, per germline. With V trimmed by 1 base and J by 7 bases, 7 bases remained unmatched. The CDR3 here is CASSQVASGSGEQYF. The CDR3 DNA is TGCGCCAGCAGCCAAGTGGCTAGCGGGAGCGGGGAGCAGTACTTC.

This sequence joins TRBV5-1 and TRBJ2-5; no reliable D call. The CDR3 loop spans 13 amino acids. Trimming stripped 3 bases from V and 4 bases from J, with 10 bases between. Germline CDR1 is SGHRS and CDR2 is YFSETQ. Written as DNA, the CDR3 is TGCGCCAGCAGCTCAGGAAATTTAGAGACCCAGTACTTC. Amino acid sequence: CASSSGNLETQYF.

CDR3 sequence (DNA): TGTGCCAGCAGCTTTAATGGGGGACAGGGTAGGTTCTTC. Encoded protein: CASSFNGGQGRFF. V and J are TRBV7-3 and TRBJ2-1; TRBD1 matches 9 bases. V gave up 3 bases and J gave up 15 bases; unmatched junction bases: 9. CDR3 length: 13 amino acids. Germline V gene data show CDR1 as SGHTA and CDR2 as FQGTGA.

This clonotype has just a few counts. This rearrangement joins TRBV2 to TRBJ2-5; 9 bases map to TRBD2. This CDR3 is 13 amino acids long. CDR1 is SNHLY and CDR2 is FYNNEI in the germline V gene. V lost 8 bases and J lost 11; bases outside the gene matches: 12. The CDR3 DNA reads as TGTGCCAGCCGCGGGAGGGCCCCCCATGAGCAGTACTTC. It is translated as CASRGRAPHEQYF.